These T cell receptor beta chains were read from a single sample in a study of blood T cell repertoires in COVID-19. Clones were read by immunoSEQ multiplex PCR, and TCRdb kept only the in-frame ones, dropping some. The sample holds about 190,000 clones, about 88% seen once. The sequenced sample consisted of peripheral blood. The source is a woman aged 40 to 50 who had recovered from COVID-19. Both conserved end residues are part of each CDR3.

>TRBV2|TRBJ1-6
CASSESAWQGEDSPLHF
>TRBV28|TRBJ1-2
CASSLDFGVKGYTF
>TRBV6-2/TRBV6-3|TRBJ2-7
CASSSTLLAGARDEQYF
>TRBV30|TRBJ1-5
CAWRLRGPGPQHF
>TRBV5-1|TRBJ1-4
CASSPGQGHEKLFF
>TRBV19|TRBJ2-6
CASKTGSGANVLTF
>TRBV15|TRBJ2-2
CATSRDGYGELFF
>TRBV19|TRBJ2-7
CATHDSLLYEQYF
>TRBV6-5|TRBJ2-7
CASIRGLADYEQYF
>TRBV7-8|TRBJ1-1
CASSFGRYHTEAFF
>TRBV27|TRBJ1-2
CASSSLTGDGYTF
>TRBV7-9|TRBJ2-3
CASSLTGGPSDTQYF
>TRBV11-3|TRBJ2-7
CASSRGGFGYEQYF
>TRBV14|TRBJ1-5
CASSQGLDRPSNQPQHF
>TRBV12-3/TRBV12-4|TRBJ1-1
CASSSGGTEAFF
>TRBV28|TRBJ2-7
CASSQGAREQYF
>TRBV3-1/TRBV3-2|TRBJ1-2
CASSQDWTVYTF
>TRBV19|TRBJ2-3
CASSIVALAADTQYF
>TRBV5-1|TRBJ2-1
CASSLPHSNNEQFF
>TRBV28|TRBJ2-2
CASSPSGRVVTGELFF
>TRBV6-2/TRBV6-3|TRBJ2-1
CASSYSASGTLTEQFF
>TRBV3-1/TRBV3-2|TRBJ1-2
CASSQERGQGNYGYTF
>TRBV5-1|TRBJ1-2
CARSLGGPGVPGYGYTF
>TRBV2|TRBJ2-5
CASSEVGTRETQYF
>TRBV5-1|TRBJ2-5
CASSTGQGAPETQYF
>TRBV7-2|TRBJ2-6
CASKTGTGSFSGANVLTF
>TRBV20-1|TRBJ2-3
CSAPKTDTQYF
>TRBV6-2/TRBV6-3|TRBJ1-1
CASSYSGTGGRGNTEAFF
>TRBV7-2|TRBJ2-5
CASSFRQGQETQYF
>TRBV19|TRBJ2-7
CASSYQGPPVYEQYF
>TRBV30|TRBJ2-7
CAWSVIRQTSGRAYEQYF
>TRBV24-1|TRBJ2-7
CATRGQNSYEQYF
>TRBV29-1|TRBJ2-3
CSVGTGITDTQYF
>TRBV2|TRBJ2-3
CASIRTGRTDTQYF
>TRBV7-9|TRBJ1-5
CASSSGSFGNQPQHF
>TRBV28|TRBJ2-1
CASSTSTGLASYNEQFF
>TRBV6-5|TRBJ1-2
CASSYSPFGVSHGYTF
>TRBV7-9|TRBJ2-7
CASSSPSGLYEQYF
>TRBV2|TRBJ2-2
CASRPRTSADTGELFF
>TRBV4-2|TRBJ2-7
CASSQDTPTVGRVYEQYF
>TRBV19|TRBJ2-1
CASSVLSSYNEQFF
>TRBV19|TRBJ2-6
CASSIGGLSGANVLTF
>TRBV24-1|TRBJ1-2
CATSDLGDNNVYGYTF
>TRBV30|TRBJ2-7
CAWSAGTGVYEQYF
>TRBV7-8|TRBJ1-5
CASSLGGGVGQPQHF
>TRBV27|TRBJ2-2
CASSLSGRIPTNTGELFF
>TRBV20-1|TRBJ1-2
CSASGAGDGGYTF
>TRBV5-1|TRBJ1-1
CASSLEGSNTEAFF
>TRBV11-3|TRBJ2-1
CASSATRVNEQFF
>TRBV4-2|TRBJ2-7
CASSQDNRGTYEQYF